The 8 T cell receptor beta chains below all came from one sample that was sequenced in a study of blood T cell repertoires in COVID-19. Profiled with immunoSEQ multiplex PCR; TCRdb holds only in-frame clones, not every one. This table holds around 250,000 clones, 84% found once. The sequenced sample consisted of peripheral blood. The receptors here all came from a human donor in a cohort sampled during active COVID-19.

The chain recombines TRBV19 with TRBJ1-5; weak D call: TRBD1 (5 bases). Deletions cut 5 bases from V and 0 bases from J, with 8 bases between. Germline CDR1 LNHDA, CDR2 SQIVND (reference sequence). This CDR3 comprises 14 residues. CDR3: CASSARGSNQPQHF. Written as DNA, the CDR3 is TGTGCCAGTAGTGCTAGGGGTAGCAATCAGCCCCAGCATTTT.

This clone has only a few counts. The J gene is TRBJ1-1, the V gene TRBV5-1, with TRBD1 as a possible D gene (6 bases). V lost 1 base to trimming and J lost 0 bases, with 19 bases between them. This CDR3 contains 18 residues. The V gene's germline CDR1 is SGHRS and CDR2 YFSETQ. DNA of the CDR3: TGCGCCAGCAGCTTGCGGGTCCCGCAGGGGACCCTGAACACTGAAGCTTTCTTT. It encodes CASSLRVPQGTLNTEAFF.

The chain combines TRBV6-2 or TRBV6-3 with TRBJ2-7; the match to TRBD1 covers 8 bases. The CDR3 contains 13 residues. The germline CDR1 and CDR2 sequences are MNHEY and SVGEGT. The V gene end was trimmed by 4 bases and the J gene end by 7 bases; junction bases not matched to a gene: 6. CDR3 loop: CASSWTGWGEQYF. The CDR3 DNA follows: TGTGCCAGCAGTTGGACAGGGTGGGGGGAGCAGTACTTC.

In nucleotides, the CDR3 is TGTGCCAGTAGTTTCGGAGGGCGGGCCTCCTACGAGCAGTACTTC. As protein: CASSFGGRASYEQYF. V is TRBV19 and J is TRBJ2-7; D perhaps matches TRBD2 (6 bases). Trimming left V 5 bases short and J 0 bases short, with 14 bases between. The CDR3 has 15 residues. CDR1 is LNHDA and CDR2 is SQIVND in the germline V gene (reference sequence). The variable domain in full, with the rest retrieved from reference TRBV19 and TRBJ2-7, is DGGITQSPKYLFRKEGQNVTLSCEQNLNHDAMYWYRQDPGQGLRLIYYSQIVNDFQKGDIAEGYSVSREKKESFPLTVTSAQKNPTAFYLCASSFGGRASYEQYFGPGTRLTVT.

The chain uses TRBV28 and TRBJ1-1, with D possibly TRBD1 on 6 matching bases. The CDR3 loop spans 16 amino acids. V shed 3 bases and J shed 0 bases, with 14 bases lying between them. Per germline, CDR1 MDHEN and CDR2 SYDVKM. CDR3 nucleotide sequence: TGTGCCAGCAGTTTTCCACAGGGTGGCATGAACACTGAAGCTTTCTTT. Amino acid sequence: CASSFPQGGMNTEAFF.

The chain joins TRBV18 to TRBJ2-5, with TRBD2 identical over 9 bases. Germline-derived CDR1 and CDR2 are KGHSH and LQKENI. V dropped 3 bases and J dropped 2; count of bases not matched to a gene: 7. The CDR3 has 16 residues. CDR3 bases: TGTGCCAGCTCACCGGTTCTAGCGGGGAGACAAGAGACCCAGTACTTC. This encodes CASSPVLAGRQETQYF.

The V gene is TRBV6-4, the J gene TRBJ2-2, with D possibly being TRBD2 (5 bases). Germline V gene sequence: CDR1 MRHNA, CDR2 SNTAGT. V was shortened by 3 bases and J by 3 bases, with 5 bases between the two germline ends. The length of the CDR3 is 13 residues. CDR3 sequence (DNA): TGTGCCAGCAGTGAGGACTACACCGGGGAGCTGTTTTTT. Protein product: CASSEDYTGELFF.

The gene calls are TRBV5-3 and TRBJ1-2; D gene uncertain. TRBV5-3 is filed as an ORF, its function uncertain. Trimming took off 2 bases at V and 5 bases at J, with 13 bases between the two ends. CDR3 length: 14 amino acids. CDR3 nucleotide sequence: TGTGCCAGAAGCTTAGCGGATAGCCGATATGGCTACACCTTC. Translating gives CARSLADSRYGYTF.